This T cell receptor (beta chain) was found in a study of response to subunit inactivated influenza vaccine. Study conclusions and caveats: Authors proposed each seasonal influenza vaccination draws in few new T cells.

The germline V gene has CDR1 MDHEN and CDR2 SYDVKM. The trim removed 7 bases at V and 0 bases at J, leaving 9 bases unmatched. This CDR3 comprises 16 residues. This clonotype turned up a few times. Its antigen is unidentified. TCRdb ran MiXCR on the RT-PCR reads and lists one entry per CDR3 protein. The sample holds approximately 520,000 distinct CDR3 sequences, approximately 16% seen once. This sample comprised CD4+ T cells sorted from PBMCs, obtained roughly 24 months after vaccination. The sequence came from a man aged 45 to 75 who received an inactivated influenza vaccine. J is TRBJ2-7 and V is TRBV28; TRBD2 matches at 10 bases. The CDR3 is CASKRRTSGASYEQYF. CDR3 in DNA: TGTGCCAGCAAACGACGCACTAGCGGGGCCTCCTACGAGCAGTACTTC.